This is a list of T cell receptor beta chains from one sample in a study of breast tumors, draining lymph nodes, adjacent tissues. Each CDR3 protein gets one entry after TCRdb re-called the multiplex PCR reads with MiXCR. The sample consists of 200,000 or so distinct CDR3 sequences, approximately 33% of them appearing once. The sequencing sample was made of axillary lymph node tissue. The receptors stem from a female donor with breast cancer. Some clones in this sample may be carry-over from other donors' samples. Each CDR3 is given with its conserved first and last residue. A D gene is named only where the DNA matches it firmly. The size field is filled for only some rows; it gives once, few, many or a size class.

abundance: once
v_gene: TRBV5-4
j_gene: TRBJ1-2
d_gene: -
CDR3aa: CASSRGVGYTF
CDR3nt: TGTGCCAGCAGCAGGGGGGTGGGCTACACCTTC

abundance: many
v_gene: TRBV12-3/TRBV12-4
j_gene: TRBJ2-1
d_gene: -
CDR3aa: CASSQRNEQFF
CDR3nt: TGTGCCAGCAGCCAGAGGAATGAGCAGTTCTTC

abundance: -
v_gene: TRBV7-9
j_gene: TRBJ2-6
d_gene: -
CDR3aa: CASSFQGAGANVLTF
CDR3nt: TGTGCCAGCAGCTTCCAGGGAGCTGGGGCCAACGTCCTGACTTTC

abundance: -
v_gene: TRBV10-3
j_gene: TRBJ1-2
d_gene: TRBD1
CDR3aa: CAIRKTGGSYGYTF
CDR3nt: TGTGCCATCAGGAAGACAGGGGGATCCTATGGCTACACCTTC

abundance: many
v_gene: TRBV20-1
j_gene: TRBJ2-3
d_gene: -
CDR3aa: CSAGITDTQYF
CDR3nt: TGCAGCGCTGGAATTACAGATACGCAGTATTTT

abundance: many
v_gene: TRBV2
j_gene: TRBJ2-3
d_gene: -
CDR3aa: CASSGGDTDTQYF
CDR3nt: TGTGCCAGCAGTGGGGGGGACACAGATACGCAGTATTTT

abundance: many
v_gene: TRBV10-2
j_gene: TRBJ2-5
d_gene: TRBD2
CDR3aa: CASMGLAGGETQYF
CDR3nt: TGCGCCAGCATGGGACTAGCGGGAGGGGAGACCCAGTACTTC

abundance: many
v_gene: TRBV2
j_gene: TRBJ2-5
d_gene: -
CDR3aa: CASSEGEWGTQETQYF
CDR3nt: TGTGCCAGCAGTGAAGGGGAGTGGGGCACCCAAGAGACCCAGTACTTC

abundance: many
v_gene: TRBV20-1
j_gene: TRBJ2-7
d_gene: -
CDR3aa: CSARDMRRGAYEQYF
CDR3nt: TGCAGTGCTAGAGATATGAGGCGGGGAGCCTACGAGCAGTACTTC

abundance: -
v_gene: TRBV28
j_gene: TRBJ2-5
d_gene: TRBD2
CDR3aa: CASSLVLAVQETRYF
CDR3nt: TGTGCCAGCAGTTTAGTACTAGCGGTACAAGAGACCCGGTACTTC

abundance: -
v_gene: TRBV7-2
j_gene: TRBJ2-5
d_gene: TRBD2
CDR3aa: CASSPSGTSVQETQYF
CDR3nt: TGTGCCAGCAGCCCCTCCGGGACTAGCGTGCAAGAGACCCAGTACTTC

abundance: many
v_gene: TRBV12-3/TRBV12-4
j_gene: TRBJ1-2
d_gene: -
CDR3aa: CASSGDTGVYGYTF
CDR3nt: TGTGCCAGCAGTGGGGACACGGGGGTCTATGGCTACACCTTC

abundance: many
v_gene: TRBV12-3/TRBV12-4
j_gene: TRBJ2-2
d_gene: TRBD1
CDR3aa: CASSLAFGTDTGELFF
CDR3nt: TGTGCCAGCAGTTTAGCGTTTGGGACAGACACCGGGGAGCTGTTTTTT

abundance: -
v_gene: TRBV20-1
j_gene: TRBJ2-2
d_gene: -
CDR3aa: CSARDQGTGELFF
CDR3nt: TGCAGTGCTAGGGATCAGGGGACCGGGGAGCTGTTTTTT

abundance: -
v_gene: TRBV11-2
j_gene: TRBJ1-4
d_gene: -
CDR3aa: CASSFLQGSDEKLFF
CDR3nt: TGTGCCAGCAGCTTCCTGCAGGGGTCGGACGAAAAACTGTTTTTT

abundance: -
v_gene: TRBV20-1
j_gene: TRBJ1-2
d_gene: TRBD1
CDR3aa: CSAAANRGLVGGYTF
CDR3nt: TGCAGTGCTGCGGCTAACAGGGGGCTAGTGGGTGGCTACACCTTC

abundance: -
v_gene: TRBV6-5
j_gene: TRBJ2-2
d_gene: TRBD1
CDR3aa: CASCRQGAAGELFF
CDR3nt: TGTGCCAGTTGCCGACAGGGGGCAGCCGGGGAGCTGTTTTTT

abundance: few
v_gene: TRBV30
j_gene: TRBJ2-1
d_gene: -
CDR3aa: CAWSVNYNEQFF
CDR3nt: TGTGCCTGGAGTGTGAATTACAATGAGCAGTTCTTC

abundance: few
v_gene: TRBV27
j_gene: TRBJ2-7
d_gene: TRBD1
CDR3aa: CASSTWDRSIEQYF
CDR3nt: TGTGCCAGCAGTACCTGGGACAGGAGTATCGAGCAGTACTTC

abundance: -
v_gene: TRBV2
j_gene: TRBJ2-2
d_gene: -
CDR3aa: CASSVMSTGELLF
CDR3nt: TGTGCCAGCAGTGTTATGAGCACCGGGGAGCTGCTTTTT

abundance: -
v_gene: TRBV3-1
j_gene: TRBJ2-2
d_gene: -
CDR3aa: CASSQGWRNTGELFF
CDR3nt: TGTGCCAGCAGCCAAGGCTGGAGGAACACCGGGGAGCTGTTTTTT

abundance: -
v_gene: TRBV11-2
j_gene: TRBJ2-7
d_gene: TRBD2
CDR3aa: CASSSLAGGLNEQYF
CDR3nt: TGTGCCAGCAGCTCTCTAGCGGGGGGGCTCAACGAGCAGTACTTC